The 32 T cell receptor beta chains below were found in one sample sequenced in a study of T-cell memory formation after mild COVID-19. Each CDR3 protein is one row after TCRdb ran MiXCR on the 5' RACE reads. The sample shows under 85,000 distinct CDR3 sequences, 14% of them seen only once. The specimen was PBMCs or a T cell subset sorted from them (not recorded which). The receptors derive from an adult woman who had mild COVID-19 (a few samples of this study predate the infection). Cell type and time point are not known.

The V call is TRBV29-1, the J call TRBJ2-1, with TRBD1 identical over 7 bases. CDR3 length: 15 amino acids. Per the germline V gene, CDR1 is SQVTM and CDR2 is ANQGSEA. Trimming at V came to 4 bases and at J to 0 bases, leaving 6 bases not matched to a gene. The DNA for the CDR3 is TGCAGCGTTGGAGGGGGCGAAAACTCCTACAATGAGCAGTTCTTC. It yields the protein CSVGGGENSYNEQFF.

The rearrangement uses TRBV7-8 and TRBJ2-1; TRBD2 might be the D (6 bases). Trimming took 4 bases from V and 7 from J, leaving 20 bases between them. The germline CDR1 and CDR2 sequences are SGHVS and FQNEAQ. The CDR3 spans 16 residues. CDR3 nucleotide sequence: TGTGCCAGCAGCTCCCGCGGTAGCGGCCTGCAGAATGAGCAGTTCTTC. As protein: CASSSRGSGLQNEQFF.

DNA for the CDR3: TGCAGCGTAGACATCTACAATGAGCAGTTCTTC. Translation: CSVDIYNEQFF. The V call is TRBV29-1, the J call TRBJ2-1; D gene uncertain. Germline V gene data show CDR1 as SQVTM and CDR2 as ANQGSEA. This CDR3 comprises 11 residues. V shed 6 bases and J shed 3 bases, with 6 bases lying between them.

The V gene is TRBV4-1, the J gene TRBJ2-3; 8 bases align to TRBD1. J was trimmed by 3 bases and V by 1 base; bases with no gene match: 6. The CDR3 has 16 residues. Germline V gene lookup returns CDR1 MGHRA and CDR2 YSYEKL. The CDR3 reads CASSQVWQGATDTQYF. CDR3 nucleotide sequence: TGCGCCAGCAGCCAAGTATGGCAGGGGGCGACAGATACGCAGTATTTT.

CDR3 DNA: TGCGCCAGCAGCTTGGAGTTGAGCTCCTACGAGCAGTACTTC. Its translation: CASSLELSSYEQYF. The V call is TRBV5-1, the J call TRBJ2-7; D uncertain. Germline V gene sequence: CDR1 SGHRS, CDR2 YFSETQ. The CDR3 runs 14 residues. Trimming took off 0 bases at V and 0 bases at J, with 7 bases between the two ends.

V usage is TRBV7-6 and J usage is TRBJ2-1; D gene unclear. CDR3 length: 16 amino acids. Germline V CDR1 and CDR2: SGHVS, FNYEAQ. V dropped 2 bases and J dropped 5 bases, with 16 bases sitting between them. The CDR3 region is CASSLSKGLLNNEQFF. The CDR3 bases are TGTGCCAGCAGCTTATCGAAGGGCCTGTTGAACAATGAGCAGTTCTTC.

This sequence joins TRBV7-6 and TRBJ2-1, with 11 nucleotides matching TRBD2. This CDR3 has 17 residues. Germline V gene data show CDR1 as SGHVS and CDR2 as FNYEAQ. V lost 1 base, J lost 5 bases, and 7 bases stayed unmatched. The CDR3 protein is CASSLELAGDRDNEQFF. The CDR3 nucleotides read TGTGCCAGCAGCTTAGAACTAGCGGGGGATAGGGACAATGAGCAGTTCTTC.

This clonotype is categorized as medium-sized. The chain uses TRBV29-1 and TRBJ2-5, with 10 nucleotides matching TRBD2. Germline values: CDR1 SQVTM, CDR2 ANQGSEA. The CDR3 consists of 13 residues. The CDR3 nucleotides are TGCAGTTCTTGGACTAGCGGTGAAGAGACCCAGTACTTC. This encodes CSSWTSGEETQYF.

The V call is TRBV27, the J call TRBJ1-2, with D perhaps TRBD1 (6 bases). Trimming cost V 4 bases and J 8 bases, with 17 bases left between them. This CDR3 contains 14 residues. Germline V lookup: CDR1 MNHEY, CDR2 SMNVEV (reference sequence). The CDR3 DNA reads TGTGCCAGCAGTTCCCCAGGGGAAGGACGGGGCTACACCTTC. Amino acid sequence: CASSSPGEGRGYTF.

This clonotype has a count of ten or more. The DNA of the CDR3 is TGTGCCTGGAGTCTTGGGAGCTCCGATACGCAGTATTTT. It yields the protein CAWSLGSSDTQYF. The chain joins TRBV30 to TRBJ2-3; D might be TRBD2 (5 bases). CDR3 size: 13 residues. The ends were cut back, 2 bases at V and 6 bases at J, with 12 bases in the middle. Germline V gene data show CDR1 as GTSNPN and CDR2 as SVGIG (reference sequence). The whole variable domain, remainder taken from reference TRBV30 and TRBJ2-3, is SQTIHQWPATLVQPVGSPLSLECTVEGTSNPNLYWYRQAAGRGLQLLFYSVGIGQISSEVPQNLSASRPQDRQFILSSKKLLLSDSGFYLCAWSLGSSDTQYFGPGTRLTVL.

In its sample, this clonotype was seen a few times. The V gene is TRBV11-3, the J gene TRBJ2-7; D is unresolved. The CDR3 runs 13 residues. Germline CDR1 SGHNT, CDR2 YENEEA. The V end lost 5 bases, the J end lost 5 bases, and 13 bases lay between the germline ends. The CDR3 loop is CASSPRWAHEQYF. The CDR3 nucleotides are TGTGCCAGCAGCCCCCGGTGGGCTCACGAGCAGTACTTC.

This clonotype was picked up a small number of times. V is TRBV7-6 and J is TRBJ2-1; 14 bases line up with TRBD2. With 6 bases clipped from V and 9 bases from J, the junction kept 7 bases outside the gene matches. Germline CDR1 is SGHVS and CDR2 is FNYEAQ. This CDR3 spans 15 amino acids. In nucleotides, the CDR3 is TGTGCCAGCAGTCCGACTAGCGGGAGGGCCATTGAGCAGTTCTTC. This translates into CASSPTSGRAIEQFF.

This chain joins TRBV7-2 and TRBJ2-2, with 14 bases lining up with TRBD2. Looked up from germline, CDR1 is SGHTA and CDR2 is FQGNSA. This CDR3 contains 18 residues. The V segment lost 5 bases and the J segment 7 bases; nucleotides outside the gene matches: 12. The CDR3 here is CASSPYSGTSGRYGELFF. CDR3 nucleotide sequence: TGTGCCAGCAGCCCATACAGCGGGACTAGCGGGAGATACGGGGAGCTGTTTTTT.

The chain carries TRBV7-9 and TRBJ1-2; D is undetermined. Germline loops: CDR1 SEHNR, CDR2 FQNEAQ (reference sequence). This CDR3 contains 11 residues. Trimming took off 1 base at V and 12 bases at J, with 9 bases between the two ends. The CDR3 loop is CASSLGGEDTF. CDR3 nucleotide sequence: TGTGCCAGCAGCTTAGGGGGAGAGGACACCTTC.

Only one count was recorded for this clonotype. The rearrangement links TRBV5-4 to TRBJ2-3, with 10 bases lining up with TRBD1. The germline CDR1 and CDR2 sequences are SGHNT and YYREEE (reference sequence). V lost 2 bases to trimming and J lost 2 bases; unmatched junction nucleotides: 2. This CDR3 comprises 15 residues. The DNA for the CDR3 is TGTGCCAGCAGCTTCGGGACAGGGGTCACAGATACGCAGTATTTT. Its protein is CASSFGTGVTDTQYF.

This rearrangement joins TRBV4-1 to TRBJ2-7; 10 nucleotides line up with TRBD1. V was pared by 2 bases and J by 1 base, with 2 bases of the junction left unmatched. The CDR3 is 15 amino acids. Germline V lookup: CDR1 MGHRA, CDR2 YSYEKL. The CDR3 reads CASSQWTGGSYEQYF. The CDR3 nucleotides are TGCGCCAGCAGCCAATGGACAGGGGGATCCTACGAGCAGTACTTC.

The chain carries TRBV9 and TRBJ2-5; a weak D match, TRBD1 (6 bases). Trimming removed 6 bases from V and 2 bases from J, with 17 bases in between. Germline V gives CDR1 SGDLS, CDR2 YYNGEE. This CDR3 contains 15 residues. The CDR3 DNA follows: TGTGCCAGCACTACCAGCTGGGGGCAGCAAGAGACCCAGTACTTC. Its translation is CASTTSWGQQETQYF.

This clonotype was observed a handful of times. The chain is built from TRBV6-1 and TRBJ2-2, with 7 nucleotides matching TRBD2. Germline V gene lookup returns CDR1 MNHNS and CDR2 SASEGT. The CDR3 consists of 14 residues. Germline trimming cut 6 bases from V and 3 bases from J; bases unmatched to any gene: 4. The CDR3 DNA reads TGTGCCAGCAGGCTCAGCGGGGACACCGGGGAGCTGTTTTTT. Translation: CASRLSGDTGELFF.

This clonotype occurred once. In nucleotides, the CDR3 is TGTGCCAGCAGCGTAGGGGACAGGGGCCTCGCCGACTATGGCTACACCTTC. It is translated as CASSVGDRGLADYGYTF. The rearrangement links TRBV9 to TRBJ1-2, with TRBD1 matching 10 bases. The junction had 8 bases not matched to a gene; V was cut back by 0 bases and J by 3 bases. The germline gives CDR1 SGDLS, CDR2 YYNGEE. The CDR3 totals 17 residues.

This clonotype turned up a few times. This chain joins TRBV29-1 and TRBJ2-4; unclear D gene. The germline V gene has CDR1 SQVTM and CDR2 ANQGSEA. This CDR3 is 15 amino acids long. The germline V and J ends were trimmed by 3 bases and 1 base, with 13 bases remaining between them. CDR3 nucleotide sequence: TGCAGCGTTGATGGTGACCCTGGGGCCAAAAACATTCAGTACTTC. It translates to CSVDGDPGAKNIQYF.

This clonotype has a handful of counts. J is TRBJ2-1 and V is TRBV15, with TRBD2 matching over 7 bases. The CDR3 length is 15 residues. CDR1 is LNHNV, CDR2 YYDKDF, per germline (reference sequence). V gave up 3 bases and J gave up 2 bases; unmatched junction bases: 4. The CDR3 reads CATSRGLPPYNEQFF. CDR3 DNA: TGTGCCACCAGCAGGGGACTACCCCCCTACAATGAGCAGTTCTTC.

This clonotype was counted a few times. The chain joins TRBV11-2 to TRBJ2-1; D is uncertain. V was cut by 2 bases and J by 8 bases, with 10 bases left in between. The CDR3 sequence is 13 residues long. Germline values: CDR1 SGHAT, CDR2 FQNNGV. CDR3 DNA sequence: TGTGCCAGCAGCTTAATCGTTCTCCATGAGCAGTTCTTC. Translated: CASSLIVLHEQFF.

This clonotype appeared a few times. The rearrangement links TRBV12-3 or TRBV12-4 to TRBJ1-3, with D possibly TRBD1 on 6 matching bases. The CDR3 covers 15 residues. V lost 6 bases to trimming and J lost 0 bases, with 12 bases between them. This CDR3 reads CASRTDSRSGNTIYF. CDR3 coding DNA: TGTGCCAGCAGGACGGACAGTCGCTCTGGAAACACCATATATTTT.

This clonotype has just a few counts. The chain uses TRBV6-6 and TRBJ2-5; TRBD2 matches 9 bases. The V gene's germline CDR1 is MNHNY and CDR2 SVGAGI (reference sequence). With 2 bases clipped from V and 5 bases from J, the junction kept 12 bases outside the gene matches. This CDR3 comprises 17 residues. CDR3 loop: CASSYSFAGGLDETQYF. The CDR3 DNA reads TGTGCCAGCAGTTACAGTTTCGCGGGGGGGCTTGATGAGACCCAGTACTTC.

The chain joins TRBV6-2 or TRBV6-3 to TRBJ2-7; 8 bases align to TRBD1. The CDR3 runs 16 residues. Germline CDR1 MNHEY, CDR2 SVGEGT. Unmatched junction bases numbered 14, after V lost 7 bases and J lost 3 bases. The CDR3 reads CASTGGTGLLYYEQYF. The CDR3 region has the DNA TGTGCCAGCACCGGTGGGACAGGCCTTCTGTACTACGAGCAGTACTTC.

The chain couples TRBV20-1 to TRBJ2-7; 8 bases align to TRBD2. V shed 6 bases and J 4 bases; nucleotides not matched to a gene: 17. The CDR3 spans 16 residues. In germline, CDR1 is DFQATT, CDR2 SNEGSKA (reference sequence). In DNA, the CDR3 is TGCAGTGCACCCAGCCTCGTGGGCGGGGGGACATACGAGCAGTACTTC. It is translated as CSAPSLVGGGTYEQYF.

This chain links TRBV4-1 with TRBJ2-2, with a weak D call TRBD2 (5 bases). The CDR3 has 14 amino acids. CDR1 is MGHRA and CDR2 is YSYEKL in the germline V gene. The ends were cut back, 0 bases at V and 6 bases at J, with 8 bases in the middle. The CDR3 loop is CASSQDERAGELFF. The CDR3 bases are TGCGCCAGCAGCCAAGATGAGAGGGCCGGGGAGCTGTTTTTT.

J is TRBJ1-1 and V is TRBV7-3; D remains unclear. CDR3 length equals 15 residues. Germline V gene data show CDR1 as SGHTA and CDR2 as FQGTGA. The V end was cut by 6 bases, the J end by 4 bases, with 18 bases between. CDR3 bases: TGTGCCAGCAGTCTCAGGTTGGGCCGGGTCACTGAAGCTTTCTTT. It is translated as CASSLRLGRVTEAFF.

The chain uses TRBV30 and TRBJ2-3, with 8 bases that match TRBD2. The V segment lost 2 bases and the J segment 5 bases; nucleotides outside the gene matches: 12. From germline, CDR1 is GTSNPN and CDR2 SVGIG (reference sequence). The CDR3 is 16 amino acids. The CDR3 loop reads CAWSRGLAGPKDTQYF. The CDR3 DNA reads TGTGCCTGGAGTCGAGGCCTAGCGGGCCCAAAAGATACGCAGTATTTT.

This clonotype was observed a few times. The rearrangement links TRBV5-1 to TRBJ2-7, with D possibly matching TRBD1 (6 bases). The CDR3 covers 15 residues. Per the germline V gene, CDR1 is SGHRS and CDR2 is YFSETQ. V shed 0 bases and J shed 2 bases, with 12 bases lying between them. The CDR3 bases are TGCGCCAGCAGCTTGGAACAGGGAGTGGCCTACGAGCAGTACTTC. It translates to CASSLEQGVAYEQYF.

The chain carries TRBV5-1 and TRBJ2-1, with TRBD2 matching 9 bases. V lost 3 bases and J lost 5; bases outside the gene matches: 12. CDR3 length: 17 residues. Germline CDR1 SGHRS, CDR2 YFSETQ. The CDR3 coding sequence is TGCGCCAGCAGCTCTAATGGGCGGGGGGGCCCCGACAATGAGCAGTTCTTC. It encodes CASSSNGRGGPDNEQFF.

The chain uses TRBV6-6 and TRBJ2-2, with 10 bases identical to TRBD2. Germline V gives CDR1 MNHNY, CDR2 SVGAGI (reference sequence). V dropped 5 bases and J dropped 3; count of bases not matched to a gene: 6. The CDR3 contains 16 residues. CDR3 protein: CASSPLAGRHTGELFF. CDR3 in DNA: TGTGCCAGCAGTCCACTAGCGGGAAGACACACCGGGGAGCTGTTTTTT.